The clone carrying this TCR beta chain was recorded a few times. The data derive from a study of T-cell memory formation after mild COVID-19. The CDR3 spans 14 residues. The germline V gene encodes CDR1 SGHRS and CDR2 YFSETQ. V dropped 0 bases and J dropped 3; count of bases not matched to a gene: 3. TCRdb recomputed calls from the 5' RACE reads with MiXCR, one row per CDR3 protein. Here the sample spans about 110,000 distinct CDR3 sequences, approximately 15% being singletons. The sample consisted of PBMCs or a T cell subset sorted from them (not recorded which). J is TRBJ2-7 and V is TRBV5-1, with 7 bases fitting TRBD2. The TCR sequence derives from an adult woman who had mild COVID-19 (a few samples of this study predate the infection). Cell type and time point are not known. CDR3 sequence (DNA): TGCGCCAGCAGCTTGGTCGGGGAGGGCTACGAGCAGTACTTC. Its protein product is CASSLVGEGYEQYF.